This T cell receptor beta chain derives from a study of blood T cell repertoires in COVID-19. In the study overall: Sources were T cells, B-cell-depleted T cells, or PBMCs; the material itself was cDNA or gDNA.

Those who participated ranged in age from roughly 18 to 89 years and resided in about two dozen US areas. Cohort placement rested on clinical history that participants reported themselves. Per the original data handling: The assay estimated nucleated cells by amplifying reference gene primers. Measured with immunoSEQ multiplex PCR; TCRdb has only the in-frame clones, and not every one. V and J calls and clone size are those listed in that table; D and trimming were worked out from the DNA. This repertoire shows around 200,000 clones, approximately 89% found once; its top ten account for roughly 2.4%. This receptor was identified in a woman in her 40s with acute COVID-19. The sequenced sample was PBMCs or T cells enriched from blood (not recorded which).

The DNA of the CDR3 is TGTGCCAGTAGTCCCCGACGGAGCGACAATGAGCAGTTCTTC. Its translation: CASSPRRSDNEQFF. The chain employs TRBV19 and TRBJ2-1; D remains unclear. The CDR3 runs 14 residues. The germline V gene has CDR1 LNHDA and CDR2 SQIVND (reference sequence). Trimming left V 5 bases short and J 5 bases short, with 13 bases between.